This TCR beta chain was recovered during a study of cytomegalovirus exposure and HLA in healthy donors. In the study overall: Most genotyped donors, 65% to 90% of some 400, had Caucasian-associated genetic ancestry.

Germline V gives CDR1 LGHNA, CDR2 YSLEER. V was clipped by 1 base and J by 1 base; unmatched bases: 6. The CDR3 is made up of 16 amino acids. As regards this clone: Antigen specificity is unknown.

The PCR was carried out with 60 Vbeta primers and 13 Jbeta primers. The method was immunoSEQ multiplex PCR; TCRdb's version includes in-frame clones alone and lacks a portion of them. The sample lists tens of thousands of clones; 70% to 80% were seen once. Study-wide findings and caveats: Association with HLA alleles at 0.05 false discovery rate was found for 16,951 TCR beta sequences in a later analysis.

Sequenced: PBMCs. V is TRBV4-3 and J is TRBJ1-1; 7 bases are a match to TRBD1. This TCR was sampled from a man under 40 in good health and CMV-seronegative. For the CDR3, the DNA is TGCGCCAGCAGCCAAGGACAGGGCTTTTCGAACACTGAAGCTTTCTTT. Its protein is CASSQGQGFSNTEAFF.